This T cell receptor (beta chain) was recovered during a study of blood T cell repertoires in COVID-19 (dated by TCRdb to about 2020). In terms of the full investigation: Collaborator samples came from the United States, Italy and Spain and covered acute and convalescent phases of COVID-19. The sample metadata nearly always contained a de-identified subject ID, COVID-19 status, age in years and sex. The material from the prospective study consisted of cDNA or gDNA derived from T cells, B-cell-depleted T cells, or PBMCs. Where HLA class I and class II types were available, the types were taken from metadata supplied by the sample provider, not from assay-based typing. The repertoires were released in a freely available public database intended as a resource for research on the immune response to SARS-CoV-2. The dataset comprised deeply sampled blood TCRbeta repertoires from subjects exposed to, actively infected with, or recovered from COVID-19. The samples were drawn from the first 160 participants of the ongoing ImmuneRACE study and from some 1,300 subjects provided by 6 global collaborators. Findings and caveats that apply to the study as a whole: The quantity of clinical and demographic metadata differed by source and by participant and was supplied without curation.

The immunoSEQ Assay, a bias-controlled multiplex PCR, was used to amplify TCRbeta CDR3 regions from genomic DNA. The authors' analysis ran thus. The number of nucleated cells in each sample was estimated by amplification of reference gene primers within the assay. To quantify the absolute abundance of each unique TCRbeta CDR3 rearrangement, sequence reads were collapsed and filtered. For each sample, productive Simpson clonality was calculated by taking the square root of Simpson's diversity index across productive rearrangements. TCRdb re-hosts the immuneACCESS table, in-frame sequences only. Its copies lack some clones; in the studies checked, an unresolved V gene accounts for under half of them, and the cause for the rest is not known. V and J calls and clone size are as listed in that table; D and trimming were resolved from the DNA. For this sample the table gives more than 200,000 clones, of which about 79% were detected only once. Together, the top ten hold nearly 9% of the sample.

Collaborating institutions collected whole blood in K2EDTA tubes following their own protocols. For TCRbeta analysis, collaborator samples were shipped as frozen whole blood, as isolated PBMCs, or as DNA extracted from either sample type. Turning to this clone: Its antigen specificity is not known. Base qualities are not recorded, but no much larger clone differs from it by a single base.

Trimming leaves V shorter by 5 bases and J shorter by 0 bases, with the junction holding 10 bases beyond the gene matches. Based on the germline V gene, the CDR1 and CDR2 sequences are LGHNA and YNFKEQ. The CDR3 holds 18 amino acids from the cysteine to the phenylalanine. CDR3 DNA only is kept here, 54 bases in frame from base 1. The receptor chain draws on TRBV4-2 and TRBJ2-1, and 10 junction bases match TRBD2. This TCR came from a man older than 75 with acute or convalescent COVID-19. Sequenced sample: peripheral blood. The CDR3: CASSETPGLASSYNEQFF. The nucleotides read TGTGCCAGCAGCGAAACCCCGGGACTAGCGTCCTCCTACAATGAGCAGTTCTTC.